The sequence of this T cell receptor (beta chain) was determined in a study of OX40 agonist ivuxolimab in advanced cancers. The overall study: Patients were treated with intravenous ivuxolimab, dosed at 0.01 to 10 mg/kg and infused every 2 weeks. Mean age approximately 66 years, range about 23 to 79; 82.7% male. Three patients responded partially, comprising one with hepatocellular carcinoma and two with cutaneous melanoma.

This clone was detected only a few times. What it binds is unknown. Germline trimming cut 5 bases from V and 5 bases from J; bases unmatched to any gene: 10. This CDR3 comprises 16 residues. CDR1 and CDR2 (germline): SEHNR, FQNEAQ (reference sequence). Sequencing used immunoSEQ multiplex PCR; TCRdb keeps in-frame clones, though not all of them. Of 65,000 to 80,000 clones listed, 90% to 95% are singletons. General study findings and limits: With doses of 0.1 to 3.0 mg/kg, CD4+ and CD8+ blood T cells had undergone clonal expansion by week 6.

The chain recombines TRBV7-9 with TRBJ1-1, with 11 bases that match TRBD1. This specimen was CD4+ or CD8+ T cells sorted from blood, taken in a trial of the OX40 agonist ivuxolimab. The source of this sequence is an adult with an advanced solid tumor such as melanoma, head and neck, liver or kidney cancer. CDR3 loop: CASSARGTGGFTEAFF. The CDR3 DNA reads TGTGCCAGCAGCGCCCGAGGGACAGGGGGTTTTACTGAAGCTTTCTTT.